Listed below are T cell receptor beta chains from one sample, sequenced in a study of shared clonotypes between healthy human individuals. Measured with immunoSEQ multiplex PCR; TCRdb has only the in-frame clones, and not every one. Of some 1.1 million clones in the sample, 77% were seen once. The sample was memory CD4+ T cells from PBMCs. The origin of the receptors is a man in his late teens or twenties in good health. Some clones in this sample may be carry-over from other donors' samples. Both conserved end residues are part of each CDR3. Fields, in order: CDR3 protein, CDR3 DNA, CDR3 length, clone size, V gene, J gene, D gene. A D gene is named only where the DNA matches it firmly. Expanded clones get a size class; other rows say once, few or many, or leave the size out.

CDR3: CASTPPPKDTEAFF; DNA: TGTGCCAGCACCCCGCCCCCCAAGGACACTGAAGCTTTCTTT; length: 14; size: NA; V: TRBV9; J: TRBJ1-1; D: NA
CDR3: CASSLGQGTEAFF; DNA: TGTGCCAGCAGCTTGGGACAGGGCACTGAAGCTTTCTTT; length: 13; size: NA; V: TRBV7-9; J: TRBJ1-1; D: TRBD1
CDR3: CASSAGHRTDTQYF; DNA: TGTGCCAGCAGCGCCGGACACCGCACAGATACGCAGTATTTT; length: 14; size: NA; V: TRBV11-3; J: TRBJ2-3; D: NA
CDR3: CASSFFAGGLPEQYF; DNA: TGTGCCAGCAGTTTTTTTGCGGGAGGCCTTCCGGAGCAGTACTTC; length: 15; size: NA; V: TRBV6-1; J: TRBJ2-7; D: TRBD2
CDR3: CASSRGLAGGADTQYF; DNA: TGTGCCAGCAGCCGGGGACTAGCGGGAGGGGCAGATACGCAGTATTTT; length: 16; size: NA; V: TRBV7-3; J: TRBJ2-3; D: TRBD2
CDR3: CAIKTNSDTEAFF; DNA: TGTGCCATCAAGACGAACTCGGACACTGAAGCTTTCTTT; length: 13; size: NA; V: TRBV10-3; J: TRBJ1-1; D: NA
CDR3: CSGRRQGHNEKLFF; DNA: TGCAGCGGCCGTCGACAGGGTCATAATGAAAAACTGTTTTTT; length: 14; size: NA; V: TRBV29-1; J: TRBJ1-4; D: TRBD1
CDR3: CASSMTGRNTEAFF; DNA: TGTGCCAGTAGTATGACAGGGAGGAACACTGAAGCTTTCTTT; length: 14; size: NA; V: TRBV19; J: TRBJ1-1; D: TRBD1
CDR3: CASSLVAGINTEAFF; DNA: TGTGCCAGCAGCTTAGTCGCAGGCATAAACACTGAAGCTTTCTTT; length: 15; size: NA; V: TRBV11-2; J: TRBJ1-1; D: NA
CDR3: CASSLVREGHEQYF; DNA: TGTGCCAGCAGTTTAGTGCGGGAGGGCCACGAGCAGTACTTC; length: 14; size: NA; V: TRBV28; J: TRBJ2-7; D: TRBD2
CDR3: CASSFVGGTEAFF; DNA: TGTGCCAGCTCATTTGTCGGGGGCACTGAAGCTTTCTTT; length: 13; size: NA; V: TRBV18; J: TRBJ1-1; D: NA
CDR3: CASSPQSGTINEQFF; DNA: TGTGCCAGCAGCCCCCAAAGCGGGACTATCAATGAGCAGTTCTTC; length: 15; size: NA; V: TRBV9; J: TRBJ2-1; D: TRBD2
CDR3: CASSPSEYTGELFF; DNA: TGCGCCAGCAGCCCTAGCGAGTACACCGGGGAGCTGTTTTTT; length: 14; size: NA; V: TRBV5-1; J: TRBJ2-2; D: NA
CDR3: CSVEVNTNGEQYF; DNA: TGCAGCGTTGAAGTAAACACCAACGGGGAGCAGTACTTC; length: 13; size: NA; V: TRBV29-1; J: TRBJ2-7; D: NA
CDR3: CASSLYGGIDRGLFEQYF; DNA: TGTGCCAGCAGTTTATATGGGGGGATCGACAGGGGACTTTTCGAGCAGTACTTC; length: 18; size: once; V: TRBV27; J: TRBJ2-7; D: TRBD1
CDR3: CASSQETPRGDGYTF; DNA: TGCGCCAGCAGCCAAGAGACGCCCCGGGGGGATGGCTACACCTTC; length: 15; size: NA; V: TRBV4-1; J: TRBJ1-2; D: NA
CDR3: CASSLGQRGSQPQHF; DNA: TGTGCCAGCAGCTTAGGGCAGAGGGGTAGTCAGCCCCAGCATTTT; length: 15; size: NA; V: TRBV7-3; J: TRBJ1-5; D: NA
CDR3: CASSRTAGRLETQYF; DNA: TGTGCCAGCAGCCGTACGGCAGGGCGTCTGGAGACCCAGTACTTC; length: 15; size: NA; V: TRBV5-6; J: TRBJ2-5; D: NA
CDR3: CASSSPGQGETQYF; DNA: TGTGCCAGCAGTTCTCCGGGACAGGGGGAGACCCAGTACTTC; length: 14; size: NA; V: TRBV28; J: TRBJ2-5; D: TRBD1
CDR3: CASRTGDDYGYTF; DNA: TGTGCCAGCCGAACAGGGGATGACTATGGCTACACCTTC; length: 13; size: few; V: TRBV25-1; J: TRBJ1-2; D: TRBD1
CDR3: CASSLTRGPEPNTEAFF; DNA: TGTGCCAGCAGCCTTACCAGGGGTCCTGAACCGAACACTGAAGCTTTCTTT; length: 17; size: many; V: TRBV14; J: TRBJ1-1; D: NA
CDR3: CASSERTGGNTIYF; DNA: TGTGCCAGCAGTGAAAGGACAGGGGGAAACACCATATATTTT; length: 14; size: NA; V: TRBV2; J: TRBJ1-3; D: TRBD1
CDR3: CASSEGHGTRYEQYF; DNA: TGTGCCAGCAGTGAAGGGCACGGGACTAGGTACGAGCAGTACTTC; length: 15; size: many; V: TRBV6-1; J: TRBJ2-7; D: TRBD2
CDR3: CASGRETRRETQYF; DNA: TGTGCCAGCGGCCGGGAAACGCGGAGGGAGACCCAGTACTTC; length: 14; size: NA; V: TRBV2; J: TRBJ2-5; D: NA
CDR3: CASSLDGAGLNTEAFF; DNA: TGTGCCAGCAGCTTAGATGGGGCAGGGTTGAACACTGAAGCTTTCTTT; length: 16; size: NA; V: TRBV7-2; J: TRBJ1-1; D: NA
CDR3: CSAGSEKLFF; DNA: TGCAGTGCTGGAAGTGAAAAACTGTTTTTT; length: 10; size: NA; V: TRBV20-1; J: TRBJ1-4; D: NA
CDR3: CASSTERTDEAFF; DNA: TGTGCCAGCAGCACGGAAAGGACGGATGAAGCTTTCTTT; length: 13; size: NA; V: TRBV21-1; J: TRBJ1-1; D: NA
CDR3: CASSSLRDASSGANVLTF; DNA: TGTGCCAGCAGCTCTCTCCGGGACGCAAGCTCTGGGGCCAACGTCCTGACTTTC; length: 18; size: NA; V: TRBV7-2; J: TRBJ2-6; D: NA
CDR3: CARAQREDTQYF; DNA: TGTGCCAGAGCACAGCGGGAGGATACGCAGTATTTT; length: 12; size: NA; V: TRBV2; J: TRBJ2-3; D: TRBD2
CDR3: CASSKTGSGANVLTF; DNA: TGTGCCAGCAGCAAGACAGGCTCTGGGGCCAACGTCCTGACTTTC; length: 15; size: few; V: TRBV9; J: TRBJ2-6; D: NA
CDR3: CASTGVLNTGELFF; DNA: TGTGCCAGCACCGGCGTACTTAACACCGGGGAGCTGTTTTTT; length: 14; size: NA; V: TRBV27; J: TRBJ2-2; D: NA
CDR3: CSGTSSNEQFF; DNA: TGCAGCGGGACTAGCTCCAATGAGCAGTTCTTC; length: 11; size: NA; V: TRBV29-1; J: TRBJ2-1; D: TRBD2
CDR3: CASSLVGRNQETQYF; DNA: TGTGCCAGCAGCCTCGTGGGGCGGAACCAAGAGACCCAGTACTTC; length: 15; size: NA; V: TRBV7-9; J: TRBJ2-5; D: NA
CDR3: CASSSGTEYEQYF; DNA: TGCGCCAGCAGCTCCGGGACAGAATACGAGCAGTACTTC; length: 13; size: NA; V: TRBV5-1; J: TRBJ2-7; D: TRBD1
CDR3: CASSLGWGETQYF; DNA: TGCGCCAGCAGCTTGGGTTGGGGGGAGACCCAGTACTTC; length: 13; size: NA; V: TRBV5-1; J: TRBJ2-5; D: NA
CDR3: CASSGMAGGYEQYF; DNA: TGCGCCAGCAGCGGTATGGCGGGGGGCTACGAGCAGTACTTC; length: 14; size: NA; V: TRBV5-1; J: TRBJ2-7; D: TRBD2
CDR3: CASRRGARSTGELFF; DNA: TGTGCCAGCAGACGGGGGGCGCGGTCCACCGGGGAGCTGTTTTTT; length: 15; size: NA; V: TRBV7-9; J: TRBJ2-2; D: NA
CDR3: CASSPLAEQYF; DNA: TGTGCCAGCAGCCCCCTAGCGGAGCAGTACTTC; length: 11; size: NA; V: TRBV7-9; J: TRBJ2-7; D: NA
CDR3: CASRQRLAGAKNIQYF; DNA: TGTGCCAGCAGACAAAGACTAGCCGGCGCCAAAAACATTCAGTACTTC; length: 16; size: NA; V: TRBV7-2; J: TRBJ2-4; D: TRBD2
CDR3: CASSHRDRDTIYF; DNA: TGTGCCAGCAGTCACCGGGACCGAGACACCATATATTTT; length: 13; size: NA; V: TRBV28; J: TRBJ1-3; D: NA